This T cell receptor beta chain was recorded in a study of T cell changes during pregnancy in multiple sclerosis. Method: immunoSEQ multiplex PCR; TCRdb's copy keeps in-frame clones and lacks some. The sample yields fewer than 140,000 clones, roughly 89% seen once. The sequence was collected from a female donor with multiple sclerosis, enrolled in a pregnancy study. The sequencing here drew on peripheral blood, taken before pregnancy.

The CDR3 nucleotides are TGTGCCAGCAGCACAGGACAGGGGCCTAATGAAAAACTGTTTTTT. Its translation: CASSTGQGPNEKLFF. V gene TRBV11-2 combines with J gene TRBJ1-4, with TRBD1 matching 9 bases. The length of the CDR3 is 15 residues. J gave up 3 bases and V 5 bases, and 4 bases lay outside the gene matches. CDR1 is SGHAT and CDR2 is FQNNGV in the germline V gene.